This T cell receptor (beta chain) came from a study of blood T cell repertoires in COVID-19. As for the study in general: Sites in the United States, Italy and Spain provided acute and convalescent COVID-19 samples.

Original processing methods: The authors estimated nucleated cell counts from reference gene primer amplification. Measured with immunoSEQ multiplex PCR; TCRdb has only the in-frame clones, and not every one. That table supplies the V and J calls and clone size; D and trimming were determined from the DNA. The table records roughly 250,000 clones, about 89% of them present only once. V lost 9 bases and J 7 bases, leaving 13 bases between the germline ends. This CDR3 is built from 12 residues. CDR1 MDHEN and CDR2 SYDVKM come from the germline V gene. The receptor's source is a man younger than 40 with acute or convalescent COVID-19. The chain links TRBV28 to TRBJ1-5; D is unresolved. Sequencing was performed on peripheral blood. This CDR3 is CASGVAWQPQHF. Here the CDR3 DNA reads TGTGCCAGTGGGGTAGCGTGGCAGCCCCAGCATTTT.